Listed here are 17 T cell receptor beta chains from one sample, sequenced in a study of HIV-infected patients and healthy controls. Whole blood was used without fractionation, so all unsorted peripheral T cells were included. cDNA was made from 500 ng RNA using alpha and beta constant primers. Using multiplexing indices, alpha and beta chain libraries were generated apart by chain-specific third strand synthesis. TCRdb passed the 5' RACE reads through MiXCR, listing each CDR3 protein once. The data contain 15,000 to 20,000 distinct CDR3 sequences, about a tenth of them singletons. Sample: blood. Receptors originate from an adult in good health.

Within the sample, this clonotype is medium-sized. The chain employs TRBV7-9 and TRBJ2-7; D possibly matches TRBD1 or TRBD2 (5 bases each). V gave up 3 bases and J gave up 7 bases, with 7 bases separating them. Germline values: CDR1 SEHNR, CDR2 FQNEAQ (reference sequence). The CDR3 covers 11 residues. CDR3 in amino acids: CASSFGGEQYF. CDR3 in DNA: TGTGCCAGCAGCTTTGGGGGTGAGCAGTACTTC.

This clonotype was counted at least ten times. The J gene is TRBJ2-1, the V gene TRBV14; 7 bases fit TRBD2. The V segment lost 0 bases and the J segment 10 bases; nucleotides outside the gene matches: 9. Germline lookup yields CDR1 SGHDN and CDR2 FVKESK. This CDR3 region has 15 residues. The CDR3 loop reads CASSQDRSGAGEQFF. In DNA form, the CDR3 reads TGTGCCAGCAGCCAAGACCGGAGCGGGGCCGGGGAGCAGTTCTTC.

This clonotype was observed many times. J is TRBJ2-3 and V is TRBV7-2, with no clear D. This CDR3 region has 14 residues. In germline, CDR1 is SGHTA, CDR2 FQGNSA. The V end was cut by 2 bases, the J end by 3 bases, with 9 bases between. CDR3 bases: TGTGCCAGCAGCTTAAACCAGGAAACAGATACGCAGTATTTT. As protein: CASSLNQETDTQYF.

This clonotype was counted at least ten times. This rearrangement joins TRBV5-1 to TRBJ1-1; 7 nucleotides align to TRBD1. This CDR3 contains 14 residues. With 4 bases clipped from V and 1 base from J, the junction kept 4 bases outside the gene matches. Germline assignment: CDR1 SGHRS and CDR2 YFSETQ. The CDR3 DNA reads TGCGCCAGCAGCGAGGACAGGTCGAACACTGAAGCTTTCTTT. Translated, it gives CASSEDRSNTEAFF.

This clonotype was recorded many times. This chain joins TRBV6-5 and TRBJ2-7; 9 bases line up with TRBD2. Unmatched junction bases numbered 8, after V lost 4 bases and J lost 4 bases. Per germline, CDR1 MNHEY and CDR2 SVGAGI. The CDR3 has 15 amino acids. CDR3 in amino acids: CASSSVAGAAYEQYF. DNA for the CDR3: TGTGCCAGCAGTTCTGTAGCGGGAGCGGCATACGAGCAGTACTTC.

The V gene is TRBV3-1, the J gene TRBJ2-2; D is unclear. The length of the CDR3 is 14 residues. Trimming removed 3 bases at V and 1 base at J, with 6 bases between. From germline, CDR1 is LGHDT and CDR2 YNNKEL (reference sequence). CDR3 region: CASSHRGNTGELFF. The CDR3 nucleotides are TGTGCCAGCAGCCACCGTGGGAACACCGGGGAGCTGTTTTTT.

In this sample, this clonotype is medium-sized. The J gene is TRBJ2-1, the V gene TRBV5-1; 10 bases fit TRBD2. Unmatched junction bases numbered 7, after V lost 4 bases and J lost 3 bases. Germline V gene data show CDR1 as SGHRS and CDR2 as YFSETQ. CDR3 size: 16 residues. CDR3 residues: CASSPWTSGGYNEQFF. The CDR3 DNA sequence: TGCGCCAGCAGCCCCTGGACTAGCGGAGGCTACAATGAGCAGTTCTTC.

Many counts were recorded for this clonotype. This sequence joins TRBV6-5 and TRBJ2-7; TRBD1 matches at 10 bases. Germline CDR1 reads MNHEY; CDR2 reads SVGAGI. Trimming cost V 8 bases and J 3 bases; bases outside gene matches: 7. This CDR3 is built from 14 residues. The CDR3 reads CASRSGQGVYEQYF. CDR3 bases: TGTGCCAGCCGGAGCGGACAGGGGGTCTACGAGCAGTACTTC.

This clonotype was counted ten times or more. This chain joins TRBV6-5 and TRBJ2-7; possible D gene TRBD1, 6 bases. This CDR3 region has 11 residues. CDR1 is MNHEY, CDR2 SVGAGI, per germline. Trimming took 5 bases from V and 7 from J, leaving 9 bases between them. In DNA, the CDR3 is TGTGCCAGCAGTCAAGGGGGAGAGCAGTACTTC. This codes for CASSQGGEQYF.

This clonotype was detected many times. This chain connects TRBV20-1 to TRBJ2-3, with unresolved D. V dropped 0 bases and J dropped 4 bases, with 8 bases sitting between them. The CDR3 spans 13 residues. Germline CDR1 DFQATT, CDR2 SNEGSKA (reference sequence). In DNA form, the CDR3 reads TGCAGTGCTAGAGATCCTCTAGCAGATACGCAGTATTTT. Translation gives CSARDPLADTQYF.

This clonotype is medium-sized within its sample. This rearrangement joins TRBV28 to TRBJ2-1; 11 bases agree with TRBD2. The CDR3 has 15 amino acids. The germline V gene has CDR1 MDHEN and CDR2 SYDVKM. Trimming at V came to 3 bases and at J to 4 bases, leaving 2 bases not matched to a gene. The CDR3, as DNA: TGTGCCAGCAGTTTCATAGCGGGAGGGTACAATGAGCAGTTCTTC. It encodes CASSFIAGGYNEQFF.

This clonotype was found many times. The V call is TRBV6-6, the J call TRBJ2-1; 9 positions agree with TRBD2. The CDR3 runs 17 residues. V dropped 7 bases and J dropped 0; count of bases not matched to a gene: 10. Per germline, CDR1 MNHNY and CDR2 SVGAGI (reference sequence). The CDR3 DNA is TGTGCCAGCACCCATGGACGTAGCGGGAGCTCCTACAATGAGCAGTTCTTC. Residues: CASTHGRSGSSYNEQFF.

This clonotype was picked up a small number of times. The V gene is TRBV20-1, the J gene TRBJ2-7; D gene unclear. Trimming stripped 3 bases from V and 3 bases from J, with 12 bases between. The V gene's germline CDR1 is DFQATT and CDR2 SNEGSKA (reference sequence). The CDR3 has 13 amino acids. The CDR3 loop is CSASSTSYYEQYF. In DNA, the CDR3 is TGCAGTGCTAGTTCCACCTCATACTACGAGCAGTACTTC.

The sample holds many counts of this clonotype. V and J are TRBV18 and TRBJ2-5, with 7 positions matching TRBD2. Germline CDR1 is KGHSH and CDR2 is LQKENI. V dropped 3 bases and J dropped 2; count of bases not matched to a gene: 9. There are 16 residues in the CDR3. CDR3 DNA: TGTGCCAGCTCACCCGAAGCACTAGCGATGCAAGAGACCCAGTACTTC. It specifies CASSPEALAMQETQYF. Full variable domain (remainder filled in from reference TRBV18 and TRBJ2-5): NAGVMQNPRHLVRRRGQEARLRCSPMKGHSHVYWYRQLPEEGLKFMVYLQKENIIDESGMPKERFSAEFPKEGPSILRIQQVVRGDSAAYFCASSPEALAMQETQYFGPGTRLLVL.

A single count supports this clonotype. The chain uses TRBV29-1 and TRBJ1-1; D is perhaps TRBD1 (6 bases). The CDR3 has 13 residues. Trimming stripped 4 bases from V and 4 bases from J, with 13 bases between. In germline, CDR1 is SQVTM, CDR2 ANQGSEA. Here the CDR3 reads CSVGQGFGTEAFF. CDR3 nucleotide sequence: TGCAGCGTTGGGCAGGGGTTTGGCACTGAAGCTTTCTTT.

This clonotype was counted many times. J is TRBJ2-3 and V is TRBV20-1; 14 bases are shared with TRBD2. V was clipped by 1 base and J by 0 bases; unmatched bases: 18. Germline V gives CDR1 DFQATT, CDR2 SNEGSKA (reference sequence). The CDR3 contains 22 residues. In DNA, the CDR3 is TGCAGTGCTAGAGTCCTCTTTGGGACTAGCGGGAGTTGGGTACGGAGCACAGATACGCAGTATTTT. Residues: CSARVLFGTSGSWVRSTDTQYF.

This clonotype was counted at least ten times. The chain links TRBV18 to TRBJ1-1; TRBD1 might be the D (6 bases). The germline V and J ends were trimmed by 0 bases and 3 bases, with 11 bases remaining between them. Germline CDR1 reads KGHSH; CDR2 reads LQKENI. The CDR3 sequence is 15 residues long. The CDR3 here is CASSPPTGQYTEAFF. CDR3 coding DNA: TGTGCCAGCTCACCACCGACCGGACAGTACACTGAAGCTTTCTTT.